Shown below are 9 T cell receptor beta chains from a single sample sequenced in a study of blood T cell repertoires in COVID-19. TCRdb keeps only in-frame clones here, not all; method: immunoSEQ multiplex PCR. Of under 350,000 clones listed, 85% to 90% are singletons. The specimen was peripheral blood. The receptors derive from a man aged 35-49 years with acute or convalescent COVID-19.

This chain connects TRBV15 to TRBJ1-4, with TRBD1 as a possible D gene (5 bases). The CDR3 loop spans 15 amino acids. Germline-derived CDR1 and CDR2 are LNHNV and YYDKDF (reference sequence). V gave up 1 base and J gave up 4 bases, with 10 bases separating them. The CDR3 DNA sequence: TGTGCCACCAGCAGAGCCCGCGGGGGTAATGAAAAACTGTTTTTT. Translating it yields CATSRARGGNEKLFF.

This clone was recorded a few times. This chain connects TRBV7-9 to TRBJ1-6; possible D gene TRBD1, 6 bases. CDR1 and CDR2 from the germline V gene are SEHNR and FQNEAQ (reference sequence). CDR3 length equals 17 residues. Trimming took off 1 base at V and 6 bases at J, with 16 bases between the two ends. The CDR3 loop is CASSLGRGLLLNSPLHF. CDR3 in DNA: TGTGCCAGCAGCTTAGGAAGGGGGTTACTGCTTAATTCACCCCTCCACTTT. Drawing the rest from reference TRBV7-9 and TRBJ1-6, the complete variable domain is DTGVSQNPRHKITKRGQNVTFRCDPISEHNRLYWYRQTLGQGPEFLTYFQNEAQLEKSRLLSDRFSAERPKGSFSTLEIQRTEQGDSAMYLCASSLGRGLLLNSPLHFGNGTRLTVT.

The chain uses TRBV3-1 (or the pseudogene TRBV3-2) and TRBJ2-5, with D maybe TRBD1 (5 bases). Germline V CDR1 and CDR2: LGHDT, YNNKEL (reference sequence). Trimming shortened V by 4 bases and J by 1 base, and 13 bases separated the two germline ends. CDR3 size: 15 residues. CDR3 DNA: TGTGCCAGCAGCCTTAGGACACCCGTCCAAGAGACCCAGTACTTC. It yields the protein CASSLRTPVQETQYF.

The CDR3 nucleotides read TGTGCCATCAGTGAGTGGAGCGGTTCCTACAATGAGCAGTTCTTC. Residues: CAISEWSGSYNEQFF. The rearrangement links TRBV10-3 to TRBJ2-1; perhaps TRBD2 as D (5 bases). Trimming took off 1 base at V and 1 base at J, with 8 bases between the two ends. The length of the CDR3 is 15 residues. From germline, CDR1 is ENHRY and CDR2 SYGVKD.

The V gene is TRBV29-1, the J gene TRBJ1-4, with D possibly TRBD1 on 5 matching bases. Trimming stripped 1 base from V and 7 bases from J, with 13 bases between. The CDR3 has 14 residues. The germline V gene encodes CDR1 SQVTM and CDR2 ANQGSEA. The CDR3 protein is CSVEVESGGEKLFF. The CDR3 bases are TGCAGCGTTGAAGTCGAGTCCGGGGGTGAAAAACTGTTTTTT.

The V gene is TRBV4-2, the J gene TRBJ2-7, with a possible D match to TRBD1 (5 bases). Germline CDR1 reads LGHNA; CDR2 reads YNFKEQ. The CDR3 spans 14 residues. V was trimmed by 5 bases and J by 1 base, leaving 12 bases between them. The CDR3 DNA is TGTGCCAGCAGCACACGACAGCTATCCTACGAGCAGTACTTC. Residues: CASSTRQLSYEQYF.

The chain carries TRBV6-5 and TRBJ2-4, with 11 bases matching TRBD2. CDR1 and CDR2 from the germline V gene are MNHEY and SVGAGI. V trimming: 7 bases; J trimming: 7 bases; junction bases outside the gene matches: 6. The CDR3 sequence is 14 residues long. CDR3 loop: CASKPGLADNIQYF. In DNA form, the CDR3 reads TGTGCCAGCAAACCGGGACTAGCGGATAACATTCAGTACTTC.

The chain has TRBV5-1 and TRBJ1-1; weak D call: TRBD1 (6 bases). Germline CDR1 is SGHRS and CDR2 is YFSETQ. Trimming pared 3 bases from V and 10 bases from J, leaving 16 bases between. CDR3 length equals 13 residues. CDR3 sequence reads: CASSSPGQSRAFF. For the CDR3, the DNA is TGCGCCAGCAGCTCACCGGGACAAAGCAGAGCTTTCTTT.

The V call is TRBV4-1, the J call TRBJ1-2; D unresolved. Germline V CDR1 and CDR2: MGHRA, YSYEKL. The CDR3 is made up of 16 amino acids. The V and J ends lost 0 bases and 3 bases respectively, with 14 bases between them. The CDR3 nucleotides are TGCGCCAGCAGCCAAGATGGGCTGATGTTGTACTATGGCTACACCTTC. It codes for CASSQDGLMLYYGYTF.